The clone carrying this T cell receptor beta chain was detected only a few times. Its antigen is as yet unknown. V was pared by 2 bases and J by 5 bases, with 12 bases between. The CDR3 contains 15 residues. Germline CDR1 MNHNY, CDR2 SVGAGI (reference sequence). The sample originates from a study of T cell repertoires in cytomegalovirus infection. Whole-study context: Matching HLA type and CMV infection were both indicated by public TCR beta signatures. Study-wide findings and caveats: Dominating the ex vivo response were TCR beta clonotypes that were CMV-specific and HLA-C-restricted. People with CMV and the relevant HLA were identified by cumulative public TCR beta family frequency.

TCRdb re-derived calls from the reads in MiXCR, one entry per CDR3 protein. Of around 740,000 distinct CDR3 sequences listed, approximately 34% are singletons. Sequenced: PBMCs. The TCR comes from a human donor in good health (CMV status not recorded). Some clones in this sample may be carry-over from other donors' samples. This sequence joins TRBV6-6 and TRBJ1-4; D is undetermined. The CDR3 sequence is CASSYQDPANEKLFF. The CDR3 coding sequence is TGTGCCAGCAGTTACCAGGACCCAGCAAATGAAAAACTGTTTTTT.